Presented here are 10 T cell receptor beta chains from one specimen sequenced in a study of tumor-infiltrating lymphocytes in primary liver carcinoma. Between about 18 and 33 mg of unsorted bulk tissue served as the source from which RNA and DNA were co-extracted. Starting material of 450 to 550 ng total RNA yielded TCR beta cDNA via a constant-region primer. Three rounds of nested multiplex PCR with slightly modified ARM-PCR produced TCR beta libraries. PCR rounds one and two used TRBV1-TRBV30 forward primers with a C-beta reverse primer for 10 cycles each. Each CDR3 protein is one row after TCRdb ran MiXCR on the multiplex PCR reads. The table lists roughly 45,000 distinct CDR3 sequences, approximately 70% of them singletons. The sample was liver tumor tissue from sampling region 5. Subset defined: tumor region T5, tumor centre. These receptors were taken from a man aged 35 to 55 with primary liver carcinoma and hepatitis B virus infection.

The rearrangement links TRBV6-5 to TRBJ2-7; a weak D match, TRBD2 (5 bases). V lost 6 bases and J lost 7, with 16 bases in between. Germline CDR1 is MNHEY and CDR2 is SVGAGI. The CDR3 contains 13 residues. The CDR3: CASSHASGYEQYF. CDR3 DNA sequence: TGTGCCAGCAGCCACGCGAGCGGCTATGAGCAGTACTTC.

Comment on this clonotype: A much larger clone differs by one base, so this may be a read error. This rearrangement joins TRBV7-3 to TRBJ2-1, with TRBD2 matching 8 bases. Germline CDR1 reads SGHTA; CDR2 reads FQGTGA. CDR3 length equals 14 residues. V lost 4 bases to trimming and J lost 12 bases; unmatched junction nucleotides: 11. The CDR3 here is CASSSGLVGVRQFF. As DNA, the CDR3 is TGTGCCAGCAGCTCGGGACTAGTCGGGGTCCGGCAGTTCTTC.

This clonotype was counted at least ten times. The chain is built from TRBV5-4 and TRBJ1-5; D is unclear. Trimming took off 3 bases at V and 9 bases at J, with 16 bases between the two ends. Germline V gene lookup returns CDR1 SGHNT and CDR2 YYREEE (reference sequence). The CDR3 is 14 amino acids. CDR3 bases: TGTGCCAGCAGCTCCGGACCCGTTCAAGGGCCCCAGCATTTT. Translating gives CASSSGPVQGPQHF. Full variable domain (outside the CDR3, taken from reference TRBV5-4 and TRBJ1-5): ETGVTQSPTHLIKTRGQQVTLRCSSQSGHNTVSWYQQALGQGPQFIFQYYREEENGRGNFPPRFSGLQFPNYSSELNVNALELDDSALYLCASSSGPVQGPQHFGDGTRLSIL.

This clonotype was seen only once. Given the absence of the conserved phenylalanine or tryptophan at the CDR3 end, a read error is likely. The chain combines TRBV11-2 with TRBJ2-3; weak D call: TRBD2 (5 bases). The CDR3 runs 13 residues. The V gene's germline CDR1 is SGHAT and CDR2 FQNNGV. V lost 8 bases to trimming and J lost 4 bases, with 13 bases between them. DNA of the CDR3: TGTGCCAGCTGCCCATACGGGGCAGATACGCAGTATATT. Its protein product is CASCPYGADTQYI.

There are many counts of this clonotype. The rearrangement joins TRBV5-4 to TRBJ2-1; D not resolved. Deletions cut 4 bases from V and 0 bases from J, with 11 bases between. Looked up from germline, CDR1 is SGHNT and CDR2 is YYREEE (reference sequence). This CDR3 comprises 15 residues. CDR3 region: CASSAGYSSYNEQFF. CDR3 DNA sequence: TGTGCCAGCAGCGCCGGTTACAGCTCCTACAATGAGCAGTTCTTC.

Concerning this clonotype: The junction does not match germline at one end; this may be a read error. The chain employs TRBV7-3 and TRBJ1-2; perhaps TRBD1 as D (5 bases). The germline V gene has CDR1 SGHTA and CDR2 FQGTGA. There are 14 residues in the CDR3. This CDR3 reads CASGLEPGLYDYTF. The DNA of the CDR3 is TGTGCCAGCGGCTTAGAGCCAGGGCTCTATGACTACACCTTC.

This clonotype was detected only a few times. As the CDR3 is not closed by the conserved phenylalanine or tryptophan, this likely results from a read error. This rearrangement joins TRBV29-1 to TRBJ2-7, with D possibly being TRBD2 (5 bases). The germline V gene has CDR1 SQVTM and CDR2 ANQGSEA. The CDR3 runs 13 residues. V was clipped by 7 bases and J by 0 bases, with 13 bases between them. DNA for the CDR3: TGCAGCGCTGAGGGAGACGGCTCCTACGAGCAGTACCTC. It specifies CSAEGDGSYEQYL.

At least ten counts were recorded for this clonotype. This chain connects TRBV29-1 to TRBJ2-5; 14 positions agree with TRBD2. V trimming: 7 bases; J trimming: 5 bases; junction bases outside the gene matches: 9. The CDR3 is made up of 15 amino acids. CDR1 SQVTM and CDR2 ANQGSEA come from the germline V gene. In nucleotides, the CDR3 is TGCAGCGCAGGACTAGCGGGAGGACGGGGTGAGACCCAGTACTTC. The encoded protein is CSAGLAGGRGETQYF.

The rearrangement joins TRBV2 to TRBJ2-3; a possible D gene is TRBD2 (5 bases). The CDR3 sequence is 11 residues long. Per germline, CDR1 SNHLY and CDR2 FYNNEI. CDR3: CANSIADTQYF. The DNA for the CDR3 is TGTGCTAACAGTATAGCGGATACGCAGTATTTT. The full variable domain, rest sourced from reference TRBV2 and TRBJ2-3, is EPEVTQTPSHQVTQMGQEVILRCVPISNHLYFYWYRQILGQKVEFLVSFYNNEISEKSEIFDDQFSVERPDGSNFTLKIRSTKLEDSAMYFCANSIADTQYFGPGTRLTVL.

With respect to this clonotype: A much larger clone lies one base from this, so it may be a read error. The CDR3 end shows no conserved phenylalanine or tryptophan, and so a read error is likely. CDR3 in DNA: TGCAGCGTTGACGCGGGGACTGGGGCGGGGATCGGGGCTTTCCTT. It yields the protein CSVDAGTGAGIGAFL. V usage is TRBV29-1 and J usage is TRBJ1-1; TRBD1 might be the D (5 bases). Between the trimmed V and J ends, which lost 3 bases and 11 bases, there was a span of 25 bases. CDR1 is SQVTM and CDR2 is ANQGSEA in the germline V gene. The CDR3 consists of 15 residues.